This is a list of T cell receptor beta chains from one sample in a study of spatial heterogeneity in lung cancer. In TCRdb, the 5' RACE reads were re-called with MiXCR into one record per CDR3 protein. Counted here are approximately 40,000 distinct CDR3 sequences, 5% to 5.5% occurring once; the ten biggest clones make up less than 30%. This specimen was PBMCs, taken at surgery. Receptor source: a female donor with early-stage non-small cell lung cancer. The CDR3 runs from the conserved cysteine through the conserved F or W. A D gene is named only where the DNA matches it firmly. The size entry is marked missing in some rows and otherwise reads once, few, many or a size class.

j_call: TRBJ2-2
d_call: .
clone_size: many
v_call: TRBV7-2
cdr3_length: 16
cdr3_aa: CASSPLVGMNTGELFF
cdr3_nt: TGTGCCAGCAGCCCGTTAGTGGGGATGAACACCGGGGAGCTGTTTTTT

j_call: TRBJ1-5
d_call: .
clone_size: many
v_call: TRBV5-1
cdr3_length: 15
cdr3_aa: CASSLTPALAEPQHF
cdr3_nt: TGCGCCAGCAGCTTAACTCCAGCACTGGCTGAGCCCCAGCATTTT

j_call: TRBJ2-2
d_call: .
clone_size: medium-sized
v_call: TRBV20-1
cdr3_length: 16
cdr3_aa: CSARPLGAGRTGELFF
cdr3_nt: TGCAGTGCTAGACCTCTGGGGGCGGGGCGGACCGGGGAGCTGTTTTTT

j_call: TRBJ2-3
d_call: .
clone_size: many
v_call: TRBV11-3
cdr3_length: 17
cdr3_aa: CASSLSTGSYGADTQYF
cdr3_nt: TGTGCCAGCAGCTTATCTACCGGGTCCTATGGGGCAGATACGCAGTATTTT

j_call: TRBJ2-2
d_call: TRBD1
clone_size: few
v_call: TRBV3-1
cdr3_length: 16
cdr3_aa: CASSLRQGLNTGELFF
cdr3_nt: TGTGCCAGCAGCCTCAGACAGGGGCTGAACACCGGGGAGCTGTTTTTT

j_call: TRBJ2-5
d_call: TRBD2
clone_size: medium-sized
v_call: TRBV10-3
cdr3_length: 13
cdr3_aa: CAISASGEETQYF
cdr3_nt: TGTGCCATCAGTGCTAGCGGGGAAGAGACCCAGTACTTC

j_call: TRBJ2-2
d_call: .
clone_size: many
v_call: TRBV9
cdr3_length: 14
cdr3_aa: CASSVVGNTGELFF
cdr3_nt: TGTGCCAGCAGCGTAGTGGGAAACACCGGGGAGCTGTTTTTT

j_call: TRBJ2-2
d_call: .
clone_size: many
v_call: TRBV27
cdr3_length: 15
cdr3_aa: CASRTTGIGTGELFF
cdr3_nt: TGTGCCAGCAGAACAACTGGTATTGGCACCGGGGAGCTGTTTTTT

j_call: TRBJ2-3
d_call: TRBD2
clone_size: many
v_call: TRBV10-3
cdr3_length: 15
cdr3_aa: CAISVSSGRTDTQYF
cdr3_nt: TGTGCCATCAGTGTCTCTAGCGGTAGGACAGATACGCAGTATTTT

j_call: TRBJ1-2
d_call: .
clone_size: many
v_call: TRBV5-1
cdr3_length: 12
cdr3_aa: CASSFEGYGYTF
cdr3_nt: TGCGCCAGCAGCTTCGAAGGGTATGGCTACACCTTC

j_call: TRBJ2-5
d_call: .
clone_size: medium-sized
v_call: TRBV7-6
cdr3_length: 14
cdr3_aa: CASSQTTTQETQYF
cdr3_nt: TGTGCCAGCAGCCAGACCACTACCCAAGAGACCCAGTACTTC

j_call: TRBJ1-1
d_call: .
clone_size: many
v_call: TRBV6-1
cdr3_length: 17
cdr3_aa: CASSFFHRGQGGTEAFF
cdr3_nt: TGTGCCAGCAGTTTTTTCCACCGAGGGCAGGGCGGCACTGAAGCTTTCTTT

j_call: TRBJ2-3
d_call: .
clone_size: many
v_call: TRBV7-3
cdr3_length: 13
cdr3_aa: CASSHFPQDTQYF
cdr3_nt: TGTGCCAGCAGCCATTTCCCACAAGATACGCAGTATTTT

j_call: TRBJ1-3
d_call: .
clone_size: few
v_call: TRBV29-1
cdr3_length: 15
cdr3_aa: CSVRDQGGTGNTIYF
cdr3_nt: TGCAGCGTAAGAGACCAGGGAGGCACTGGAAACACCATATATTTT

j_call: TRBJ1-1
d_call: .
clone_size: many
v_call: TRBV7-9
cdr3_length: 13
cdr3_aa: CASSLTVSTEAFF
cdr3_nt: TGTGCCAGCAGCTTAACGGTGTCGACTGAAGCTTTCTTT

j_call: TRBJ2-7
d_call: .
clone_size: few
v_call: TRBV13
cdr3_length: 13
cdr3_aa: CASRLAPSYEQYF
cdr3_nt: TGTGCCAGCAGACTAGCCCCATCTTACGAGCAGTACTTC

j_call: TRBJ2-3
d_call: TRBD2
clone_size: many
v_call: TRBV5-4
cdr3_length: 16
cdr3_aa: CASSLGLAGGPDTQYF
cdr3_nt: TGTGCCAGCAGCTTGGGACTAGCGGGGGGGCCGGATACGCAGTATTTT

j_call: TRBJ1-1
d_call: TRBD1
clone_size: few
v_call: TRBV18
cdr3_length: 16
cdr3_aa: CASSLKTTGGGTEAFF
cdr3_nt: TGTGCCAGCTCACTCAAAACTACAGGGGGCGGAACTGAAGCTTTCTTT

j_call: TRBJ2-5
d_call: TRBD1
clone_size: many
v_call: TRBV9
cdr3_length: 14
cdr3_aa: CASSVTGGEETQYF
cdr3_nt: TGTGCCAGCAGCGTTACAGGGGGCGAAGAGACCCAGTACTTC

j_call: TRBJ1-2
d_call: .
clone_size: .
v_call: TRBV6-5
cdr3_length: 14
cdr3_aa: CASSYRQDDYGYTF
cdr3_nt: TGTGCCAGCAGTTACCGACAGGATGACTATGGCTACACCTTC

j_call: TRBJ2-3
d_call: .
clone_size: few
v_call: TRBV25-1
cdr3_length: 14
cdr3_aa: CAVQDSGLTDTQYF
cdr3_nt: TGTGCCGTTCAAGACAGTGGGCTTACAGATACGCAGTATTTT

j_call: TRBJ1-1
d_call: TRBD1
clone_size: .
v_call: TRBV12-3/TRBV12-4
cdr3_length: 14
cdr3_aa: CASSVRQGNTEAFF
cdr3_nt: TGTGCCAGCAGTGTCCGACAGGGGAACACTGAAGCTTTCTTT

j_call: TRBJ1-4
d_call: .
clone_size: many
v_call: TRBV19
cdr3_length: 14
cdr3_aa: CASSPSATNEKLFF
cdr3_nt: TGTGCCAGTAGTCCCAGCGCAACTAATGAAAAACTGTTTTTT

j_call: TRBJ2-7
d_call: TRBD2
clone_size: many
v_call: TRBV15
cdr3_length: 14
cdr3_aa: CATSRPGTTYEQYF
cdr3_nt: TGTGCCACCAGCAGGCCCGGGACTACCTACGAGCAGTACTTC

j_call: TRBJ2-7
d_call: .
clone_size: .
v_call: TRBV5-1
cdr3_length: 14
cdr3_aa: CASSPTAASYEQYF
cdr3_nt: TGCGCCAGCAGCCCGACAGCCGCCTCCTACGAGCAGTACTTC

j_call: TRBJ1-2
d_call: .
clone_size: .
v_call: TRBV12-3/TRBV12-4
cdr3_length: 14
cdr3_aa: CASSSLGGRGGYTF
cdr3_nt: TGTGCCAGCAGTTCTCTAGGGGGAAGGGGCGGCTACACCTTC

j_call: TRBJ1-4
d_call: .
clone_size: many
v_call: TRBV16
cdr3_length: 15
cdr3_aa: CASSQSPAANEKLFF
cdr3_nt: TGTGCCAGCAGCCAATCACCGGCGGCTAATGAAAAACTGTTTTTT

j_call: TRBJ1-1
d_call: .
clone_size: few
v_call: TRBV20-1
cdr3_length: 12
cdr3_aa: CSASRPQAEAFF
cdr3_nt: TGCAGTGCTAGTCGCCCCCAGGCTGAAGCTTTCTTT

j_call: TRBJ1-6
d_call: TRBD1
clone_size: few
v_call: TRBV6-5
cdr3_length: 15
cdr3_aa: CARVTGKGQFRPLHF
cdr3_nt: TGTGCCAGGGTGACAGGGAAAGGACAATTCAGGCCCCTCCACTTT

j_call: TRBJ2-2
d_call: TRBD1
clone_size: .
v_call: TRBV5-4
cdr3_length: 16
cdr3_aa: CASSTYRGRGTGELFF
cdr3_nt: TGTGCCAGCAGCACTTACAGGGGGCGAGGCACCGGGGAGCTGTTTTTT

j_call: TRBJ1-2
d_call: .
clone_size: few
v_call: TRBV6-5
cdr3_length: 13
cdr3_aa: CASSYSFGYGYTF
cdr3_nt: TGTGCCAGCAGTTACTCGTTCGGCTATGGCTACACCTTC

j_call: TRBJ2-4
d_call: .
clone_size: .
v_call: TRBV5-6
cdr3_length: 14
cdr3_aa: CASRQGGLKNIQYF
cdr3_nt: TGTGCCAGCAGACAGGGAGGGTTAAAAAACATTCAGTACTTC

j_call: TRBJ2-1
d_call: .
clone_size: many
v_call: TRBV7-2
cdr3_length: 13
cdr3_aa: CASSIIPRNEQFF
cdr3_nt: TGTGCCAGCAGCATCATTCCGAGGAATGAGCAGTTCTTC

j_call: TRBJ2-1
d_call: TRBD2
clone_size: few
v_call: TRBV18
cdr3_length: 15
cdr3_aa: CASSPRGLAGIEQFF
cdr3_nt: TGTGCCAGCTCACCACGAGGACTAGCGGGGATTGAGCAGTTCTTC

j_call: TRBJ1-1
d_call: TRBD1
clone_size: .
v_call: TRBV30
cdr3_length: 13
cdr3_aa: CAWSGDRGGVAFF
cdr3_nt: TGTGCCTGGAGTGGGGACAGGGGAGGTGTAGCTTTCTTT

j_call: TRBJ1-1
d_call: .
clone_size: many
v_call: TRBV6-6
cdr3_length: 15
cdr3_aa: CASSSPGTVNTEAFF
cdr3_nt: TGTGCCAGCAGTTCCCCCGGGACTGTGAACACTGAAGCTTTCTTT

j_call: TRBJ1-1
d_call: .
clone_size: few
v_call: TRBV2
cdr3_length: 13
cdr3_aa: CASSMTRNTEAFF
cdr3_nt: TGTGCCAGCAGTATGACCAGAAACACTGAAGCTTTCTTT

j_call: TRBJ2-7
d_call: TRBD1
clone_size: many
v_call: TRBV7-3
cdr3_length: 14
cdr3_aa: CASSSRTGGDEQYF
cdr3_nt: TGTGCCAGCAGCTCCCGGACAGGGGGCGACGAGCAGTACTTC

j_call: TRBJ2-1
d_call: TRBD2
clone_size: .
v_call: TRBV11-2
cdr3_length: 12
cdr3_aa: CATLAGVNEQFF
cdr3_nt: TGTGCCACCCTAGCGGGTGTGAATGAGCAGTTCTTC

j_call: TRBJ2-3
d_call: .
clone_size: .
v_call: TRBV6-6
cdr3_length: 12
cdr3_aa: CASSFITDTQYF
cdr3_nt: TGTGCCAGCAGTTTCATCACAGATACGCAGTATTTT

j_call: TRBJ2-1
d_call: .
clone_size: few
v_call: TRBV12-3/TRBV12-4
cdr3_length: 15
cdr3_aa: CASSFGRAMYNEQFF
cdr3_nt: TGTGCCAGCAGTTTTGGCAGGGCTATGTACAATGAGCAGTTCTTC

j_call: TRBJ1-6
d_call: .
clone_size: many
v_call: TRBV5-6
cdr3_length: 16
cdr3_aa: CASSFIGQSINSPLHF
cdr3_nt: TGTGCCAGCAGCTTTATCGGACAGTCAATTAATTCACCCCTCCACTTT

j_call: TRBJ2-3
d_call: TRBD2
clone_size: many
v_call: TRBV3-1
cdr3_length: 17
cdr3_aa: CASSPGTSGGTTDTQYF
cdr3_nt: TGTGCCAGCAGCCCCGGGACTAGCGGGGGGACGACAGATACGCAGTATTTT

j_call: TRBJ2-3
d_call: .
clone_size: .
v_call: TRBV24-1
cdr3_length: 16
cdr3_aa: CATSDPGGAKPDTQYF
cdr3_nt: TGTGCCACCAGTGACCCCGGCGGGGCCAAACCAGATACGCAGTATTTT

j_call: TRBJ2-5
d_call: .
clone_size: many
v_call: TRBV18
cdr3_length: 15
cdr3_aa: CASSPVQGFQETQYF
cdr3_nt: TGTGCCAGCTCACCGGTTCAGGGGTTTCAAGAGACCCAGTACTTC

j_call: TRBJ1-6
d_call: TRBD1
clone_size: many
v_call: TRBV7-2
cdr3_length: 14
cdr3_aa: CASSPGQGRSPLHF
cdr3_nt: TGTGCCAGCAGCCCAGGACAGGGCCGTTCACCCCTCCACTTT

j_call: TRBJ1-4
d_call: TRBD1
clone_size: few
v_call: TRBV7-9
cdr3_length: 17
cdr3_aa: CASSPFSGDRDGEKLFF
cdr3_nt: TGTGCCAGCAGCCCATTTAGCGGGGACAGGGACGGTGAAAAACTGTTTTTT

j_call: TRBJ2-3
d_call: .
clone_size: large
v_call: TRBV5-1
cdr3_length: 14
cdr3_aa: CASSRNSVADTQYF
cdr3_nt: TGCGCCAGCAGCAGGAATAGCGTGGCAGATACGCAGTATTTT

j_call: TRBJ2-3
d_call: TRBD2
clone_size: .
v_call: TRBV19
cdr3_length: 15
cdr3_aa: CASRSSGGYTDTQYF
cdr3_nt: TGTGCCAGCAGGTCTAGCGGGGGTTACACAGATACGCAGTATTTT

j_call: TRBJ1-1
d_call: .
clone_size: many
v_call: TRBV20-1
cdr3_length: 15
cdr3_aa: CSARDAGEINTEAFF
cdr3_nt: TGCAGTGCTAGAGATGCCGGGGAGATTAACACTGAAGCTTTCTTT

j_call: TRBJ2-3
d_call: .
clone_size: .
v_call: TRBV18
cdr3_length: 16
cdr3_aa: CASSPSLAIITDTQYF
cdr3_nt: TGTGCCAGCTCACCAAGCCTAGCAATAATCACAGATACGCAGTATTTT

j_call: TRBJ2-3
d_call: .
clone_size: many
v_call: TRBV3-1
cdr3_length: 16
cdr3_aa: CASSLLSVADTDTQYF
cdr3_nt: TGTGCCAGCAGCCTTTTATCGGTAGCGGACACAGATACGCAGTATTTT

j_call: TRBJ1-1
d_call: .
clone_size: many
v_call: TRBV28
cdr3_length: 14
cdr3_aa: CASSFMGGDTEAFF
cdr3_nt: TGTGCCAGCAGTTTCATGGGAGGGGACACTGAAGCTTTCTTT

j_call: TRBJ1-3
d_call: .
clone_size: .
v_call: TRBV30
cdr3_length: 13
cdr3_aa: CAWKAWTGNTIYF
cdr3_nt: TGTGCCTGGAAAGCGTGGACTGGAAACACCATATATTTT

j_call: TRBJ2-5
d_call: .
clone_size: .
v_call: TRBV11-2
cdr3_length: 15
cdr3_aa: CASSSRQEYQETQYF
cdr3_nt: TGTGCCAGCAGCTCCCGACAGGAGTACCAAGAGACCCAGTACTTC